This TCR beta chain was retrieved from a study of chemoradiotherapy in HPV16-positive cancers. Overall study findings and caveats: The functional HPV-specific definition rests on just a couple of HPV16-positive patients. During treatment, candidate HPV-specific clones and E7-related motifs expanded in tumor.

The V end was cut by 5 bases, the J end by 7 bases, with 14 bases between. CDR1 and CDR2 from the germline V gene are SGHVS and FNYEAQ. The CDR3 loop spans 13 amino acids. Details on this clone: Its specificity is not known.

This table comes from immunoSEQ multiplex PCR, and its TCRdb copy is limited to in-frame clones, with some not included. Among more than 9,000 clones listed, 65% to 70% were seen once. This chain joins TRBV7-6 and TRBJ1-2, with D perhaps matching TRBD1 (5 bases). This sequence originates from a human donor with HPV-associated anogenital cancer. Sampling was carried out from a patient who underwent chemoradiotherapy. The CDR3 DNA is TGTGCCAGCAGCCCGAGTCAGGGAGTTGGCTACACCTTC. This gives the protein CASSPSQGVGYTF.